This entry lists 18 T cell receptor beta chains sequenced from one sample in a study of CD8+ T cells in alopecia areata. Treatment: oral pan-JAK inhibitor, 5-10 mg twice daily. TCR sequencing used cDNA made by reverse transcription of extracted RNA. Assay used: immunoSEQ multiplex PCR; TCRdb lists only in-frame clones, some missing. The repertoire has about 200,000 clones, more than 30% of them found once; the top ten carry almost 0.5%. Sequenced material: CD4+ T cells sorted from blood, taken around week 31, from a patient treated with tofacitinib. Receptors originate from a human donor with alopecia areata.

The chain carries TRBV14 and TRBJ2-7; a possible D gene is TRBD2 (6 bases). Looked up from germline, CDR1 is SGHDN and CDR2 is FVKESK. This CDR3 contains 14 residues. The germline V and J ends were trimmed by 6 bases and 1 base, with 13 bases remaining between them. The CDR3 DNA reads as TGTGCCAGCAGAAATAGCGGTAGTTCCTACGAGCAGTACTTC. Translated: CASRNSGSSYEQYF.

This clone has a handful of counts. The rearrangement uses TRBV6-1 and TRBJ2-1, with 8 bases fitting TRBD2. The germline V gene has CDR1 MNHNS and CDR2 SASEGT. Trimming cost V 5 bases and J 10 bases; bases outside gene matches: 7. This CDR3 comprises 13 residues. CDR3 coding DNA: TGTGCCAGCAGTCCGGGGGGGCCTCGGGAGCAGTTCTTC. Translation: CASSPGGPREQFF.

CDR3 DNA: TGTGCCAGCAGCCAAGACCCCGGACTAGGATCGGATACGCAGTATTTT. This gives the protein CASSQDPGLGSDTQYF. The J gene is TRBJ2-3, the V gene TRBV14, with 7 bases aligning to TRBD2. The germline V gene encodes CDR1 SGHDN and CDR2 FVKESK. Trimming at V came to 0 bases and at J to 6 bases, leaving 9 bases not matched to a gene. The CDR3 has 16 residues.

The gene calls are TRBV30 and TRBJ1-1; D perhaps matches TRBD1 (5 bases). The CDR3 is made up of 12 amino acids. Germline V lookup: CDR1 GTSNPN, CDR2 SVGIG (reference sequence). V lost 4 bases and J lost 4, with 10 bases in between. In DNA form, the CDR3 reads TGTGCCTGGAAACAGGTAATCACTGAAGCTTTCTTT. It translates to CAWKQVITEAFF.

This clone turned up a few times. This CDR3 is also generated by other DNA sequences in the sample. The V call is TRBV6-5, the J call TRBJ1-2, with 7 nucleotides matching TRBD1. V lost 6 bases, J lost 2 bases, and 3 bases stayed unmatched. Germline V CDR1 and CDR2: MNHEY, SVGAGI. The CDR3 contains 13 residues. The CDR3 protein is CASSPQGNYGYTF. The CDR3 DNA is TGTGCCAGCAGCCCACAGGGGAACTATGGCTACACCTTC.

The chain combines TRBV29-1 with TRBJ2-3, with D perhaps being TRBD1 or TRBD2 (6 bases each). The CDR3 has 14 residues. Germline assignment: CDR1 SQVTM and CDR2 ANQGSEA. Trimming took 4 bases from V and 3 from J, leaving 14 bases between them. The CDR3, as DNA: TGCAGCGTTGGAAGGGGGGCCTTAACAGATACGCAGTATTTT. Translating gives CSVGRGALTDTQYF.

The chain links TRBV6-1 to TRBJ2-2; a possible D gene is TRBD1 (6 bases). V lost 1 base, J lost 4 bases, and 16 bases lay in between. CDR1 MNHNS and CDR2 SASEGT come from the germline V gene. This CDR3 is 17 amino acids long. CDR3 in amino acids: CASSEDWGRLGTGELFF. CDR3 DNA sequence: TGTGCCAGCAGTGAAGATTGGGGGCGCTTGGGCACCGGGGAGCTGTTTTTT.

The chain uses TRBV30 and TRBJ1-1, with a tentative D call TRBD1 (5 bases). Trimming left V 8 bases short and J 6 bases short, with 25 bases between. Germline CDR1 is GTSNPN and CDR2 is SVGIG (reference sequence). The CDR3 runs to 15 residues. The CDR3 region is CARRTRGPQGSEAFF. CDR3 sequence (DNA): TGTGCCCGGCGGACCCGGGGACCCCAAGGGTCTGAAGCTTTCTTT.

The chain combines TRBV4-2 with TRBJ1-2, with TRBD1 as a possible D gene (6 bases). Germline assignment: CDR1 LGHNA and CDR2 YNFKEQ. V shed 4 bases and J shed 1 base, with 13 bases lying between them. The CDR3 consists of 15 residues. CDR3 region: CASSLIRGSNYGYTF. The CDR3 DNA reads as TGTGCCAGCAGCCTAATCAGGGGAAGTAACTATGGCTACACCTTC.

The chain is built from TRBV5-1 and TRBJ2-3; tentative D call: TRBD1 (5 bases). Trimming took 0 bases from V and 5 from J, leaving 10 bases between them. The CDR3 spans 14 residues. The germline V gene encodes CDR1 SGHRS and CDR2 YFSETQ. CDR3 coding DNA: TGCGCCAGCAGCTTGGAGGGGCTCCGAGATACGCAGTATTTT. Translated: CASSLEGLRDTQYF.

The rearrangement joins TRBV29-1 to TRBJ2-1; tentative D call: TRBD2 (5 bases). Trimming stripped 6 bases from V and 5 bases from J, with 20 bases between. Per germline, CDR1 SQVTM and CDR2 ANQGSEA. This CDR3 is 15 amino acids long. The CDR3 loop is CSVVLKRGPNNEQFF. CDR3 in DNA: TGCAGCGTCGTGTTAAAGCGAGGGCCAAACAATGAGCAGTTCTTC.

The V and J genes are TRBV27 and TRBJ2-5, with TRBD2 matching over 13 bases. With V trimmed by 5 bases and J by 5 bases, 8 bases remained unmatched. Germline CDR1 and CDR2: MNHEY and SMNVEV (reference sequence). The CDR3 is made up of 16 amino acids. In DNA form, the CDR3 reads TGTGCCAGCAGTCAGGGGACTAGCGGGGCCCAGGAGACCCAGTACTTC. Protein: CASSQGTSGAQETQYF.

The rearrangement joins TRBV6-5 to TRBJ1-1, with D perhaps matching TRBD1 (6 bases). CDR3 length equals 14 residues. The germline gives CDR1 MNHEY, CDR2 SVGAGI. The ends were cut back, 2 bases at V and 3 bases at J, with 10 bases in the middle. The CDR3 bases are TGTGCCAGCAGTTACAGGGGGGTTTACACTGAAGCTTTCTTT. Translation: CASSYRGVYTEAFF.

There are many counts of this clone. The CDR3 loop is CASSGQLLINTEAFF. The CDR3 DNA reads as TGTGCCAGCAGCGGACAGTTGTTGATCAACACTGAAGCTTTCTTT. The gene calls are TRBV2 and TRBJ1-1; tentatively, D is TRBD1 (6 bases). V was shortened by 6 bases and J by 2 bases, with 16 bases between the two germline ends. The CDR3 has 15 residues. Germline V gene data show CDR1 as SNHLY and CDR2 as FYNNEI. Complete variable domain (other parts from reference TRBV2 and TRBJ1-1): EPEVTQTPSHQVTQMGQEVILRCVPISNHLYFYWYRQILGQKVEFLVSFYNNEISEKSEIFDDQFSVERPDGSNFTLKIRSTKLEDSAMYFCASSGQLLINTEAFFGQGTRLTVV.

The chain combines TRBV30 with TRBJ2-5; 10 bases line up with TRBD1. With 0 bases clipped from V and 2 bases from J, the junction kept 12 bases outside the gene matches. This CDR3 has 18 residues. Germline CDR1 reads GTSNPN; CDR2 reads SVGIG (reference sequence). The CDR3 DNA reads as TGTGCCTGGAGTGTATCGATGGGACAGGGGATCGCTCAAGAGACCCAGTACTTC. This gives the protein CAWSVSMGQGIAQETQYF.

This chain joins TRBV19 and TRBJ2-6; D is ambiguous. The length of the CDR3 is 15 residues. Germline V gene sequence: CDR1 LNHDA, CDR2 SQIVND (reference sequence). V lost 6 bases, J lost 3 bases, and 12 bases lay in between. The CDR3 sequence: CASSPLKSGANVLTF. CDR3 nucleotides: TGTGCCAGTAGCCCCTTAAAGAGTGGGGCCAACGTCCTGACTTTC.

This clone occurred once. The CDR3 reads CASSVGGGHSYEQYF. In DNA, the CDR3 is TGTGCCAGCAGCGTAGGCGGGGGCCACTCCTACGAGCAGTACTTC. The rearrangement uses TRBV9 and TRBJ2-7, with D possibly matching TRBD2 (7 bases). The CDR3 consists of 15 residues. Trimming pared 0 bases from V and 0 bases from J, leaving 10 bases between. In germline, CDR1 is SGDLS, CDR2 YYNGEE.

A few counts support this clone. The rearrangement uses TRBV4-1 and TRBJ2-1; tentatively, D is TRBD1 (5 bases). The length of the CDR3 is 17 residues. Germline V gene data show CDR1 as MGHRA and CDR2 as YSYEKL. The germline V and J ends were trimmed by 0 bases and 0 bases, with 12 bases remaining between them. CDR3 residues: CASSQDLSRGSYNEQFF. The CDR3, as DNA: TGCGCCAGCAGCCAAGACTTGAGTAGGGGCTCCTACAATGAGCAGTTCTTC.